Below are 6 T cell receptor beta chains sequenced from a single sample in a study of blood T cell repertoires in COVID-19. Only in-frame clones appear in the TCRdb table, and some are missing; sequencing was by immunoSEQ multiplex PCR. The sample consists of around 300,000 clones, 85% of them appearing once. The sample comprised peripheral blood. The receptors originated from a human donor in a cohort sampled during active COVID-19.

This rearrangement joins TRBV27 to TRBJ2-7, with 10 bases identical to TRBD2. V lost 3 bases to trimming and J lost 2 bases; unmatched junction nucleotides: 7. The germline V gene encodes CDR1 MNHEY and CDR2 SMNVEV (reference sequence). The CDR3 runs 16 residues. The CDR3 DNA sequence: TGTGCCAGCAGTTTCTTGACTAGCGGGCCTCCCTACGAGCAGTACTTC. Protein: CASSFLTSGPPYEQYF.

Here the CDR3 reads CASSQADSTTYEQYF. The CDR3 bases are TGCGCCAGCAGCCAAGCTGACAGTACCACCTACGAGCAGTACTTC. The chain couples TRBV4-1 to TRBJ2-7; perhaps TRBD1 as D (5 bases). V lost 1 base and J lost 2, with 12 bases in between. In germline, CDR1 is MGHRA, CDR2 YSYEKL. CDR3 length equals 15 residues.

This sequence joins TRBV18 and TRBJ2-5; a weak D match, TRBD2 (5 bases). Germline CDR1 reads KGHSH; CDR2 reads LQKENI. The length of the CDR3 is 14 residues. Trimming removed 3 bases at V and 2 bases at J, with 10 bases between. CDR3 loop: CASSPQRSQETQYF. The CDR3 region has the DNA TGTGCCAGCTCACCCCAGCGGTCTCAAGAGACCCAGTACTTC.

The CDR3 region has the DNA TGTGCCAGCAGTGCCAATAGCGGGAGGAATCAGTACTTC. Translated: CASSANSGRNQYF. V and J are TRBV28 and TRBJ2-7; 10 bases are shared with TRBD2. The germline V gene has CDR1 MDHEN and CDR2 SYDVKM. V lost 5 bases and J lost 10; bases outside the gene matches: 8. CDR3 size: 13 residues.

This clone was observed a handful of times. The chain uses TRBV9 and TRBJ2-3; 7 nucleotides line up with TRBD2. The CDR3 has 17 amino acids. Germline trimming cut 4 bases from V and 2 bases from J; bases unmatched to any gene: 13. CDR1 and CDR2 from the germline V gene are SGDLS and YYNGEE. The DNA of the CDR3 is TGTGCCAGCAGCAGCGGACTAGACCCTTCCCTCACAGATACGCAGTATTTT. It codes for CASSSGLDPSLTDTQYF.

The table lists this clone with many counts. CDR3 sequence reads: CASSYRGQPQHF. CDR3 DNA sequence: TGTGCCAGCAGTTACAGGGGTCAGCCCCAGCATTTT. The gene calls are TRBV27 and TRBJ1-5, with 7 positions matching TRBD1. This CDR3 spans 12 amino acids. The germline gives CDR1 MNHEY, CDR2 SMNVEV (reference sequence). V dropped 4 bases and J dropped 6; count of bases not matched to a gene: 0.